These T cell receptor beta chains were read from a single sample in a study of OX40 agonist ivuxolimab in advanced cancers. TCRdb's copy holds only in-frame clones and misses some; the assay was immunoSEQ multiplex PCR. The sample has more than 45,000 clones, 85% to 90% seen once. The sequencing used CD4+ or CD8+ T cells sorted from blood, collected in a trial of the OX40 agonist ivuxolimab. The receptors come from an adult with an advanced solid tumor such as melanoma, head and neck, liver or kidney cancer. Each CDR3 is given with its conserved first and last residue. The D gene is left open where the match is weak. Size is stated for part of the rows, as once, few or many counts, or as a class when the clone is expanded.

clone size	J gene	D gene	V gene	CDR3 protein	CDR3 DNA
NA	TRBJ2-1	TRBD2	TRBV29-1	CSVGVAGATYNEQFF	TGCAGCGTGGGGGTAGCGGGAGCCACCTACAATGAGCAGTTCTTC
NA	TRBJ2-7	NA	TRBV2	CASRENRNTYEQYF	TGTGCCAGCAGGGAAAACAGGAATACCTACGAGCAGTACTTC
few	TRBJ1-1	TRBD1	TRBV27	CASSWIDRGTEAFF	TGTGCCAGCAGTTGGATAGACAGGGGCACTGAAGCTTTCTTT
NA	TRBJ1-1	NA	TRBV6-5	CASSPVGGTEAFF	TGTGCCAGCAGCCCAGTCGGGGGGACTGAAGCTTTCTTT
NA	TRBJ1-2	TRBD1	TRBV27	CASSYRTGDGYTF	TGTGCCAGCAGTTATAGGACAGGGGATGGCTACACCTTC
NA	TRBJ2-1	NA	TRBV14	CASSERGPLNEQFF	TGTGCCAGCAGTGAAAGGGGCCCTCTGAATGAGCAGTTCTTC
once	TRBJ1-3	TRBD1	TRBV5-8	CASNMGQAGNTIYF	TGTGCCAGCAACATGGGACAGGCGGGAAACACCATATATTTT
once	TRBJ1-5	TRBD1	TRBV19	CASSTTTGGLNQPQHF	TGTGCCAGTAGTACAACGACAGGGGGCCTCAATCAGCCCCAGCATTTT
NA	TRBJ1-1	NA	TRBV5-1	CASSLDPWTEAFF	TGCGCCAGCAGCTTGGACCCGTGGACTGAAGCTTTCTTT
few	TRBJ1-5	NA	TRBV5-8	CASSQQGNQPQHF	TGTGCCAGCAGCCAACAGGGCAATCAGCCCCAGCATTTT
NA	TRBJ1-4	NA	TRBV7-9	CASSLWLDGRQKLFF	TGTGCCAGCAGCTTATGGCTGGACGGGAGGCAAAAACTGTTTTTT
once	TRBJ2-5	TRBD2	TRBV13	CASSARLAGVETQYF	TGTGCCAGCAGCGCCCGACTAGCGGGAGTAGAGACCCAGTACTTC
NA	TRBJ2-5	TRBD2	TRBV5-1	CASSLGTGTSLQETQYF	TGCGCCAGCAGCTTGGGGACGGGGACTAGCCTCCAAGAGACCCAGTACTTC
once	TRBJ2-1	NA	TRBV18	CASSPYAGLYNEQFF	TGTGCCAGCTCGCCCTACGCTGGACTTTACAATGAGCAGTTCTTC
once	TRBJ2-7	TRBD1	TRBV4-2	CASSTGQGAYEQYF	TGTGCCAGCAGCACTGGACAGGGCGCCTACGAGCAGTACTTC
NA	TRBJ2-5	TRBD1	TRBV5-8	CASSVYRGETQYF	TGTGCCAGCAGCGTCTACAGGGGGGAGACCCAGTACTTC
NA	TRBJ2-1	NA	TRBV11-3	CASSLPGIDEQFF	TGTGCCAGCAGCCTCCCTGGCATCGATGAGCAGTTCTTC
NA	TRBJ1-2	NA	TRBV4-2	CASSQDLTTRPGDYGYTF	TGTGCCAGCAGCCAAGATCTTACGACGAGGCCGGGGGACTATGGCTACACCTTC
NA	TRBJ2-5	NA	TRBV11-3	CASSSMTGQETQYF	TGTGCCAGCAGCTCCATGACAGGACAAGAGACCCAGTACTTC
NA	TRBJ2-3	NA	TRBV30	CAWRSDGSTDTQYF	TGTGCCTGGAGGAGCGACGGGAGCACAGATACGCAGTATTTT
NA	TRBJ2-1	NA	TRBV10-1	CASSESARDEQFF	TGCGCCAGCAGTGAGTCCGCCCGGGATGAGCAGTTCTTC
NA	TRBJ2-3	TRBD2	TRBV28	CASSLAGGPVDTQYF	TGTGCCAGCAGTTTAGCGGGAGGGCCTGTAGATACGCAGTATTTT
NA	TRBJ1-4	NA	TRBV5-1	CASSSDSSSNEKLFF	TGCGCCAGCAGCTCGGACAGCTCTTCTAATGAAAAACTGTTTTTT
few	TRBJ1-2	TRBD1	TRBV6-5	CASSYAGGLGYGYTF	TGTGCCAGCAGTTACGCAGGGGGTCTCGGCTATGGCTACACCTTC
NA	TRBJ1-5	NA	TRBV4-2	CASSQVVGQPQHF	TGTGCCAGCAGCCAAGTGGTCGGTCAGCCCCAGCATTTT
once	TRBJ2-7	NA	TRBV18	CASSPRGAGTTYEQYF	TGTGCCAGCTCACCCCGGGGAGCAGGGACCACCTACGAGCAGTACTTC
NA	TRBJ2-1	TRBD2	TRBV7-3	CASSERGTSGHNEQFF	TGTGCCAGCAGCGAAAGAGGGACTAGCGGTCACAATGAGCAGTTCTTC
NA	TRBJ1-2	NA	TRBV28	CASSTPRDGYTF	TGTGCCAGCAGTACCCCTAGGGATGGCTACACCTTC
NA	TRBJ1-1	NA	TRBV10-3	CAITLGGTLSEAFF	TGTGCCATCACCTTAGGGGGGACTCTCTCTGAAGCTTTCTTT
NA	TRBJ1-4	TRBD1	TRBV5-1	CASCLGTANEKLFF	TGCGCCAGCTGCCTCGGGACAGCTAATGAAAAACTGTTTTTT
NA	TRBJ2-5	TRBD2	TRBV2	CASTGRSGRAGETQYF	TGTGCCAGCACCGGACGGAGCGGGAGGGCAGGAGAGACCCAGTACTTC
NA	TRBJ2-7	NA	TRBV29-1	CSVTGVSYEQYF	TGCAGCGTTACAGGTGTCTCCTACGAGCAGTACTTC
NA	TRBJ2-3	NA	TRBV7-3	CASSLTVGGLAGTDTQYF	TGTGCCAGCAGCTTAACCGTAGGTGGTCTAGCCGGCACAGATACGCAGTATTTT
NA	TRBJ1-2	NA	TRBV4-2	CASSQVDSRPSNYGYTF	TGTGCCAGCAGCCAAGTCGACAGCAGGCCCTCTAACTATGGCTACACCTTC
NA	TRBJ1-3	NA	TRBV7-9	CASSLVSGSSGNTIYF	TGTGCCAGCAGCTTAGTCTCGGGGAGCTCTGGAAACACCATATATTTT